The 27 T cell receptor beta chains below were found in one sample sequenced in a study of T-cell reconstitution after alpha-beta-depleted transplantation in children. TCRbeta library preparation incorporated unique molecular identifiers. Each CDR3 protein gets one entry after TCRdb re-called the PCR reads with MiXCR. This table holds a few hundred thousand distinct CDR3 sequences, over 9% found once. The sequencing here drew on PBMCs from the stem cell graft donor, taken from the stem cell graft. The receptors shown here come from a human donor who donated a stem cell graft to a child with acute lymphoblastic leukemia.

This clonotype was picked up a small number of times. This chain uses TRBV3-1 with TRBJ2-7, with 7 nucleotides matching TRBD2. CDR3 size: 15 residues. Germline V gene data show CDR1 as LGHDT and CDR2 as YNNKEL (reference sequence). V gave up 4 bases and J gave up 0 bases; unmatched junction bases: 6. CDR3 loop: CASSPLAVGSYEQYF. The CDR3 DNA reads as TGTGCCAGCAGCCCCCTAGCGGTCGGCTCCTACGAGCAGTACTTC.

The J gene is TRBJ1-2, the V gene TRBV7-9, with TRBD1 as a possible D gene (6 bases). The V gene's germline CDR1 is SEHNR and CDR2 FQNEAQ (reference sequence). The CDR3 has 13 amino acids. Trimming pared 5 bases from V and 6 bases from J, leaving 13 bases between. The CDR3 DNA is TGTGCCAGCAGCCTAGGACAGACTCATGGCTACACCTTC. It is translated as CASSLGQTHGYTF.

The chain links TRBV29-1 to TRBJ2-7; 7 nucleotides line up with TRBD1. Trimming removed 4 bases from V and 2 bases from J; junction bases left unmatched: 2. From germline, CDR1 is SQVTM and CDR2 ANQGSEA. This CDR3 contains 12 residues. The CDR3 reads CSVGDSTYEQYF. The CDR3 coding sequence is TGCAGCGTTGGGGACAGCACCTACGAGCAGTACTTC.

The V and J genes are TRBV4-3 and TRBJ2-1, with 11 bases matching TRBD2. CDR1 is LGHNA and CDR2 is YSLEER in the germline V gene. V was clipped by 0 bases and J by 6 bases; unmatched bases: 7. The CDR3 is 17 residues long. The CDR3 loop reads CASSQEGGLAGGNEQFF. For the CDR3, the DNA is TGCGCCAGCAGCCAAGAGGGAGGGCTAGCGGGAGGCAATGAGCAGTTCTTC.

This chain uses TRBV20-1 with TRBJ2-3, with 14 positions matching TRBD2. Germline trimming cut 3 bases from V and 4 bases from J; bases unmatched to any gene: 3. CDR3 size: 15 residues. CDR1 is DFQATT and CDR2 is SNEGSKA in the germline V gene (reference sequence). The CDR3 coding sequence is TGCAGTGCTAGTGCGACTAGCGGGAGGGCAGATACGCAGTATTTT. As protein: CSASATSGRADTQYF.

Of note for this clonotype: Mismatch with germline at one junction end may stem from a read error. V gene TRBV28 combines with J gene TRBJ2-4, with D perhaps matching TRBD2 (7 bases). Germline V gives CDR1 MDHEN, CDR2 SYDVKM. The CDR3 runs 14 residues. CDR3 sequence (DNA): TGTGCCAGCAGTTTAGCGGGGGCCAAAAACAGTCAGTACTTC. Translation: CASSLAGAKNSQYF. Filled out from reference TRBV28 and TRBJ2-4, the complete variable domain reads DVKVTQSSRYLVKRTGEKVFLECVQDMDHENMFWYRQDPGLGLRLIYFSYDVKMKEKGDIPEGYSVSREKKERFSLILESASTNQTSMYLCASSLAGAKNSQYFGAGTRLSVL.

This clonotype occurred a few times. The chain uses TRBV7-3 and TRBJ2-1; no definite D call. Looked up from germline, CDR1 is SGHTA and CDR2 is FQGTGA. The CDR3 loop spans 17 amino acids. V dropped 0 bases and J dropped 0 bases, with 12 bases sitting between them. In nucleotides, the CDR3 is TGTGCCAGCAGCTTAACTGGCGTAATGAGCTCCTACAATGAGCAGTTCTTC. Amino acid sequence: CASSLTGVMSSYNEQFF. Drawing the rest from reference TRBV7-3 and TRBJ2-1, the complete variable domain is GAGVSQTPSNKVTEKGKYVELRCDPISGHTALYWYRQSLGQGPEFLIYFQGTGAADDSGLPNDRFFAVRPEGSVSTLKIQRTERGDSAVYLCASSLTGVMSSYNEQFFGPGTRLTVL.

This chain links TRBV4-1 with TRBJ2-7; 7 positions match TRBD2. Germline V gene data show CDR1 as MGHRA and CDR2 as YSYEKL. The CDR3 is 14 amino acids. V was clipped by 2 bases and J by 4 bases; unmatched bases: 5. CDR3: CASSQPGLDYEQYF. The CDR3 DNA reads as TGCGCCAGCAGCCAACCCGGACTAGATTACGAGCAGTACTTC.

This clonotype was detected only a few times. This chain links TRBV20-1 with TRBJ2-2; possibly TRBD2 for D (6 bases). Per germline, CDR1 DFQATT and CDR2 SNEGSKA (reference sequence). The CDR3 consists of 14 residues. The V end was cut by 0 bases, the J end by 4 bases, with 9 bases between. The CDR3 loop reads CSARDLGGTGELFF. CDR3 DNA sequence: TGCAGTGCTAGAGACCTGGGGGGCACCGGGGAGCTGTTTTTT.

This clonotype was recorded a few times. The chain combines TRBV6-1 with TRBJ2-1; 9 bases align to TRBD2. The CDR3 totals 15 residues. The germline V gene has CDR1 MNHNS and CDR2 SASEGT. V lost 7 bases to trimming and J lost 8 bases; unmatched junction nucleotides: 12. The CDR3 nucleotides read TGTGCCAGCACCCCAAGGGCGGGAGGGACCCATGAGCAGTTCTTC. As protein: CASTPRAGGTHEQFF.

This sequence joins TRBV25-1 and TRBJ1-1; maybe TRBD1 (5 bases). The CDR3 is 12 residues long. Trimming shortened V by 6 bases and J by 7 bases, and 12 bases separated the two germline ends. Germline CDR1 reads MGHDK; CDR2 reads SYGVNS. The CDR3 is CASRGGGVEAFF. As DNA, the CDR3 is TGTGCCAGCAGGGGAGGAGGGGTTGAAGCTTTCTTT.

This chain links TRBV11-1 with TRBJ2-1, with TRBD2 matching over 13 bases. CDR3 length equals 16 residues. Germline V CDR1 and CDR2: SGHAT, FQDESV (reference sequence). Trimming cost V 7 bases and J 2 bases; bases outside gene matches: 5. CDR3 residues: CASTLGLAGPYNEQFF. CDR3 DNA: TGTGCCAGCACCTTGGGACTAGCGGGGCCCTACAATGAGCAGTTCTTC.

This clonotype was seen more than once but under ten times. This chain links TRBV30 with TRBJ1-1; a possible D gene is TRBD1 (5 bases). In germline, CDR1 is GTSNPN, CDR2 SVGIG (reference sequence). V was shortened by 4 bases and J by 4 bases, with 13 bases between the two germline ends. The CDR3 is 13 residues long. CDR3 amino acids: CAWNHGGGTEAFF. The DNA of the CDR3 is TGTGCCTGGAACCATGGGGGTGGCACTGAAGCTTTCTTT.

This clonotype was seen ten or more times. V is TRBV5-1 and J is TRBJ2-3; no clear D. Between the trimmed V and J ends, which lost 4 bases and 2 bases, there was a span of 11 bases. Germline V lookup: CDR1 SGHRS, CDR2 YFSETQ. This CDR3 has 14 amino acids. The CDR3 spells CASSVSRVTDTQYF. Here the CDR3 DNA reads TGCGCCAGCAGCGTCTCTAGGGTCACAGATACGCAGTATTTT. Supplemented by reference TRBV5-1 and TRBJ2-3, the full variable domain reads KAGVTQTPRYLIKTRGQQVTLSCSPISGHRSVSWYQQTPGQGLQFLFEYFSETQRNKGNFPGRFSGRQFSNSRSEMNVSTLELGDSALYLCASSVSRVTDTQYFGPGTRLTVL.

This clonotype has ten or more counts. The V gene is TRBV29-1, the J gene TRBJ2-1, with 7 positions matching TRBD2. Germline CDR1 and CDR2: SQVTM and ANQGSEA. V shed 6 bases and J 4 bases; nucleotides not matched to a gene: 9. CDR3 length: 14 amino acids. CDR3: CSVHVERGYNEQFF. The CDR3 nucleotides are TGCAGCGTGCACGTCGAGCGGGGTTACAATGAGCAGTTCTTC.

This clonotype was counted only a few times. The rearrangement uses TRBV20-1 and TRBJ2-1; 9 nucleotides match TRBD2. CDR3 length: 15 residues. J was trimmed by 4 bases and V by 2 bases; bases with no gene match: 6. Germline V gene data show CDR1 as DFQATT and CDR2 as SNEGSKA (reference sequence). In DNA form, the CDR3 reads TGCAGTGCTAGACTAGCGGGGCAAGTATACAATGAGCAGTTCTTC. Encoded protein: CSARLAGQVYNEQFF.

This clonotype was detected only a few times. The J gene is TRBJ2-7, the V gene TRBV5-1; D is tentatively TRBD1 or TRBD2 (6 bases each). This CDR3 contains 16 residues. V lost 2 bases, J lost 2 bases, and 17 bases lay in between. Germline assignment: CDR1 SGHRS and CDR2 YFSETQ. DNA for the CDR3: TGCGCCAGCAGCTTTCGAGAGGGGGGCTTTGCCTACGAGCAGTACTTC. Translating gives CASSFREGGFAYEQYF.

This clonotype was seen a handful of times. The chain is built from TRBV7-2 and TRBJ1-3, with D unresolved. Germline V CDR1 and CDR2: SGHTA, FQGNSA. V was pared by 3 bases and J by 0 bases, with 9 bases between. This CDR3 contains 15 residues. The CDR3 sequence is CASSLLQSSGNTIYF. The CDR3 DNA reads TGTGCCAGCAGCTTGCTGCAGAGCTCTGGAAACACCATATATTTT.

As regards this clonotype: At one boundary the junction diverges from the germline segment, which might be a read error. This chain uses TRBV7-7 with TRBJ2-2; D gene unclear. CDR1 is SSHAT, CDR2 FNYEAQ, per germline (reference sequence). The CDR3 loop spans 13 amino acids. CDR3 in amino acids: CASSSDFTGELFF. Written as DNA, the CDR3 is TGTGCTAGCAGCTCAGATTTCACCGGGGAGCTGTTTTTT.

This chain links TRBV7-9 with TRBJ1-1; unclear D gene. This CDR3 contains 13 residues. Trimming removed 5 bases from V and 1 base from J, with 8 bases in between. Germline CDR1 SEHNR, CDR2 FQNEAQ (reference sequence). The CDR3 sequence: CASSRTANTEAFF. The CDR3, as DNA: TGTGCCAGCAGCCGGACGGCGAACACTGAAGCTTTCTTT.

This clonotype was seen a few times. The chain recombines TRBV5-1 with TRBJ2-7; TRBD2 is a possible D gene (6 bases). Germline loops: CDR1 SGHRS, CDR2 YFSETQ. With 0 bases removed from V and 3 bases from J, the gap between germline ends came to 10 bases. The CDR3 is made up of 14 amino acids. The CDR3 sequence is CASSLVGGNYEQYF. The CDR3 DNA reads TGCGCCAGCAGCTTGGTTGGAGGGAACTACGAGCAGTACTTC.

This clonotype was observed a handful of times. The chain recombines TRBV24-1 with TRBJ2-5, with 7 bases matching TRBD2. CDR1 is KGHDR and CDR2 is SFDVKD in the germline V gene. The CDR3 contains 17 residues. Trimming took 1 base from V and 3 from J; bases not matched to a gene: 10. CDR3 nucleotide sequence: TGTGCCACCAGTGATTTCTCGGCGGGAGCATTGGAAGAGACCCAGTACTTC. Amino acids: CATSDFSAGALEETQYF.

CDR3 loop: CSVQSSRDGSYEQYF. The CDR3 DNA reads as TGCAGCGTCCAATCCTCCCGGGACGGATCCTACGAGCAGTACTTC. This sequence joins TRBV29-1 and TRBJ2-7, with D perhaps assigned TRBD1 or TRBD2 (5 bases each). V lost 6 bases to trimming and J lost 1 base, with 19 bases between them. Germline lookup yields CDR1 SQVTM and CDR2 ANQGSEA. The length of the CDR3 is 15 residues.

This clonotype was detected a few times. The V call is TRBV24-1, the J call TRBJ2-1, with a possible D match to TRBD2 (5 bases). This CDR3 has 15 amino acids. Germline CDR1 KGHDR, CDR2 SFDVKD. The germline V and J ends were trimmed by 3 bases and 1 base, with 9 bases remaining between them. The CDR3 spells CATSDLASSYNEQFF. CDR3 in DNA: TGTGCCACCAGTGATCTAGCTTCTTCCTACAATGAGCAGTTCTTC.

This clonotype was seen many times. The chain is built from TRBV5-1 and TRBJ1-2; TRBD1 is a possible D gene (6 bases). The germline V and J ends were trimmed by 3 bases and 8 bases, with 17 bases remaining between them. Germline V gene lookup returns CDR1 SGHRS and CDR2 YFSETQ. The CDR3 length is 14 residues. In DNA form, the CDR3 reads TGCGCCAGCAGCTCTCAAACAGGGATCGGGGGCTACACCTTC. It codes for CASSSQTGIGGYTF.

This clonotype was seen a few times. V and J are TRBV5-1 and TRBJ2-1; TRBD2 matches 9 bases. V shed 1 base and J 0 bases; nucleotides not matched to a gene: 5. The CDR3 is made up of 17 amino acids. Germline assignment: CDR1 SGHRS and CDR2 YFSETQ. CDR3 protein: CASSLTSGPSSYNEQFF. CDR3 nucleotide sequence: TGCGCCAGCAGCTTGACTAGCGGGCCTAGCTCCTACAATGAGCAGTTCTTC.

This clonotype was found a few times. The chain employs TRBV5-1 and TRBJ2-5, with unresolved D. Germline V lookup: CDR1 SGHRS, CDR2 YFSETQ. V shed 3 bases and J shed 2 bases, with 8 bases lying between them. This CDR3 has 13 amino acids. The CDR3 coding sequence is TGCGCCAGCAGCTCGGCGGCTCAAGAGACCCAGTACTTC. This encodes CASSSAAQETQYF.